One sample yielded the 10 T cell receptor beta chains listed below, sequenced in a study of blood T cell repertoires in COVID-19 (dated by TCRdb to 2018 to 2020). The library came from the immunoSEQ multiplex PCR assay. As stored in TCRdb, this immuneACCESS dataset retains in-frame rearrangements with V and J assigned. A fraction of the clones does not appear; measured against another copy, unresolved V genes explain less than half of the discrepancy, and the remainder lacks a known reason. This sample has about 480,000 clones in its table, and more than 85% of those were observed once. Roughly 8.5% of the sample is in the top ten clones. Sequencing used PBMCs or T cells enriched from blood (not recorded which). These receptors were obtained from a woman aged 55 to 70 who had recovered from COVID-19.

The CDR3 loop reads CASKRTVANTGELFF. CDR3 coding DNA: TGTGCCAGCAAAAGGACAGTCGCGAACACCGGGGAGCTGTTTTTT. The V and J genes are TRBV6-5 and TRBJ2-2, with D maybe TRBD1 (6 bases). Germline values: CDR1 MNHEY, CDR2 SVGAGI. This CDR3 has 15 amino acids. V gave up 7 bases and J gave up 0 bases, with 12 bases separating them.

This clone was detected once. This chain uses TRBV5-6 with TRBJ1-3, with D hard to call. The CDR3 spans 12 residues. The V end was cut by 0 bases, the J end by 8 bases, with 6 bases between. CDR1 is SGHDT, CDR2 YYEEEE, per germline. The CDR3 region is CASSLAQDTIYF. In DNA, the CDR3 is TGTGCCAGCAGCTTGGCGCAGGACACCATATATTTT.

This chain joins TRBV12-5 and TRBJ2-3; a weak D match, TRBD2 (6 bases). Trimming pared 0 bases from V and 2 bases from J, leaving 12 bases between. CDR1 LGHNT and CDR2 FRNRAP come from the germline V gene. The CDR3 contains 16 residues. The CDR3 DNA is TGTGCTAGTGGTTTGGTACTAACGGGGGACACAGATACGCAGTATTTT. This gives the protein CASGLVLTGDTDTQYF.

This rearrangement joins TRBV4-1 to TRBJ1-2; D is ambiguous. Germline CDR1 and CDR2: MGHRA and YSYEKL. The CDR3 is 13 residues long. V was clipped by 1 base and J by 5 bases, with 8 bases between them. DNA of the CDR3: TGCGCCAGCAGCCAAGCAACAGAGTATGGCTACACCTTC. It is translated as CASSQATEYGYTF.

As DNA, the CDR3 is TGTGCCATCCGCTCCGGCGGGGCTGCGAACACTGAAGCTTTCTTT. Translated: CAIRSGGAANTEAFF. The V gene is TRBV15, the J gene TRBJ1-1; perhaps TRBD1 as D (5 bases). CDR3 size: 15 residues. Germline CDR1 is LNHNV and CDR2 is YYDKDF (reference sequence). V shed 10 bases and J shed 1 base, with 19 bases lying between them.

The V gene is TRBV25-1, the J gene TRBJ2-1; weak D call: TRBD1 (5 bases). The CDR3 runs 15 residues. Germline CDR1 reads MGHDK; CDR2 reads SYGVNS. Trimming removed 4 bases at V and 0 bases at J, with 10 bases between. The CDR3 bases are TGTGCCAGCAGTGCGACAGTTCCCTCCTACAATGAGCAGTTCTTC. Translation gives CASSATVPSYNEQFF.

This rearrangement joins TRBV10-1 to TRBJ2-2; D perhaps matches TRBD2 (5 bases). This CDR3 is built from 14 residues. V lost 10 bases to trimming and J lost 3 bases, with 15 bases between them. Germline V lookup: CDR1 WNHNN, CDR2 SYGVQD (reference sequence). The CDR3 loop is CATQDSLDTGELFF. CDR3 nucleotides: TGCGCCACCCAGGACTCTTTGGACACCGGGGAGCTGTTTTTT.

The J gene is TRBJ2-5, the V gene TRBV2; 7 positions match TRBD1. V gave up 10 bases and J gave up 2 bases; unmatched junction bases: 4. CDR1 SNHLY and CDR2 FYNNEI come from the germline V gene. The length of the CDR3 is 12 residues. In DNA form, the CDR3 reads TGTGCCACCCGGGACAGACAAGAGACCCAGTACTTC. This translates into CATRDRQETQYF.

CDR3 amino acids: CASSPGNGNEKLFF. CDR3 coding DNA: TGTGCCAGCAGCCCGGGGAACGGAAATGAAAAACTGTTTTTT. The chain links TRBV9 to TRBJ1-4; D ambiguous. Germline CDR1 and CDR2: SGDLS and YYNGEE. The CDR3 covers 14 residues. V was trimmed by 4 bases and J by 5 bases, leaving 12 bases between them.

The CDR3 spells CASSRETGVANIQYF. CDR3 bases: TGTGCCAGCAGCCGAGAGACAGGGGTTGCCAACATTCAGTACTTC. The chain has TRBV3-1 (or the pseudogene TRBV3-2) and TRBJ2-4, with 8 bases lining up with TRBD1. Per the germline V gene, CDR1 is LGHDT and CDR2 is YNNKEL (reference sequence). The V gene end was trimmed by 4 bases and the J gene end by 7 bases; junction bases not matched to a gene: 9. The CDR3 has 15 amino acids.